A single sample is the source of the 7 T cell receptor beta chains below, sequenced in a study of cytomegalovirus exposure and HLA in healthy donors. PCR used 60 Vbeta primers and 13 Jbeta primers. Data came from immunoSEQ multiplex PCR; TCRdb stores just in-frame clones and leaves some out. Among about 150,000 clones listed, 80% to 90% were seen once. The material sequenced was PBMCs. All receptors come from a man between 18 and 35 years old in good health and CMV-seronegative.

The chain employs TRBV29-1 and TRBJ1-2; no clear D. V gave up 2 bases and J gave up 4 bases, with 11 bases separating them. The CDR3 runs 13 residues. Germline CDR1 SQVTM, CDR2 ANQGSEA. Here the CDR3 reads CSVETGMAYGYTF. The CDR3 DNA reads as TGCAGCGTTGAAACCGGGATGGCCTATGGCTACACCTTC.

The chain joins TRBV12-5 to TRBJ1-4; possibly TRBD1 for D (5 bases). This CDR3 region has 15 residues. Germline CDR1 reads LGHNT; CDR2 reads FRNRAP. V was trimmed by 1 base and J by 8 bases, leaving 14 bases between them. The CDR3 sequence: CASGLGQQGNEKLFF. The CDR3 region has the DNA TGTGCTAGTGGTTTGGGCCAGCAGGGAAACGAAAAACTGTTTTTT.

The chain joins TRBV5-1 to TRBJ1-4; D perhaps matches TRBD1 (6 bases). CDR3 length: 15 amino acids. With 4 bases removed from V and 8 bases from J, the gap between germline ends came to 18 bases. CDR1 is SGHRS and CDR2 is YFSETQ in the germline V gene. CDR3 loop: CASSPRQASQEKLFF. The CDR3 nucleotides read TGCGCCAGCAGCCCAAGACAGGCCTCGCAGGAAAAACTGTTTTTT.

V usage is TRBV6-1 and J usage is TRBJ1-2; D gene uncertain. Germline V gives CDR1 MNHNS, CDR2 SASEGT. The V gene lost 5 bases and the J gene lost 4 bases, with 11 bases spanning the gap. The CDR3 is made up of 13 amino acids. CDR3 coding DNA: TGTGCCAGCAGTTCACGGGAGGGCTATGGCTACACCTTC. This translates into CASSSREGYGYTF.

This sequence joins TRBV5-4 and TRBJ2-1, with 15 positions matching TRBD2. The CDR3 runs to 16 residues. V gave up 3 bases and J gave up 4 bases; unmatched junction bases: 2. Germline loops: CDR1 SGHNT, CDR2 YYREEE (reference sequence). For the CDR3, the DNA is TGTGCCAGCAGCTCGGGACTAGCGGGAGGTTACAATGAGCAGTTCTTC. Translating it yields CASSSGLAGGYNEQFF.

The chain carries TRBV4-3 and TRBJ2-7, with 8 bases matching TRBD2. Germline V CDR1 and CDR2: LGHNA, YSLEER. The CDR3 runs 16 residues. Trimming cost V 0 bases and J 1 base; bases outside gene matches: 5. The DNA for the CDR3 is TGCGCCAGCAGCCAAGATGCGGGGACTAGGTCCTACGAGCAGTACTTC. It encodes CASSQDAGTRSYEQYF.

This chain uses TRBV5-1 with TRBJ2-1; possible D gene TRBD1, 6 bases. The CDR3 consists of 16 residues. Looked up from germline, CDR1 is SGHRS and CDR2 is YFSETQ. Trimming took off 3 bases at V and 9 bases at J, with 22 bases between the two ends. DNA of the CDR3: TGCGCCAGCAGCTCACTGCCAGGGGCTACATCAGGTGAGCAGTTCTTC. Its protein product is CASSSLPGATSGEQFF.